The entry below describes one TCR beta chain. Its specificity is not known. CDR1 and CDR2 from the germline V gene are SGHTA and FQGNSA. Trimming left V 5 bases short and J 6 bases short, with 6 bases between. This CDR3 spans 11 amino acids. This specimen comes from a study of T cells after yellow fever vaccination. Study-wide findings and caveats: There was a small share of clonotypes that showed up in both the CD4 and CD8 compartments. Subsequent to the booster, the majority of primary-vaccination clones reappeared (96% CD4, around 85% CD8). Contamination of FACS-sorted repertoires by abundant clonotypes from the bulk population could occur.

TCRdb passed the 5' RACE reads through MiXCR, listing each CDR3 protein once. The table records roughly 260,000 distinct CDR3 sequences, over 10% of them present only once. The source material was CD4+ T cells sorted from PBMCs, sampled 45 days after the yellow fever booster vaccination. V and J are TRBV7-2 and TRBJ2-3; possible D gene TRBD2, 6 bases. This receptor was obtained from a young man who received the YFV17D yellow fever vaccine. The CDR3 region is CASSRGDTQYF. DNA for the CDR3: TGTGCCAGCAGCCGGGGGGATACGCAGTATTTT.